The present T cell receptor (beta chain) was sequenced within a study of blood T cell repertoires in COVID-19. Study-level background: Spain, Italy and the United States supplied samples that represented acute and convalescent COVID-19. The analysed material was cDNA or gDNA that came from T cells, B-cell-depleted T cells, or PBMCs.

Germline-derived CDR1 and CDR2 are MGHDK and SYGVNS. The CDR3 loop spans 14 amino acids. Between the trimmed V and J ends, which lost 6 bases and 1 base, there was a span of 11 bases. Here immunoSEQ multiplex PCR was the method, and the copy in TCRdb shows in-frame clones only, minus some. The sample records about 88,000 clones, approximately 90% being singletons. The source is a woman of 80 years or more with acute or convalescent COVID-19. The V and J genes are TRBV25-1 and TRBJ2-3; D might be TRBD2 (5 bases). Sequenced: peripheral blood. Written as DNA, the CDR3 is TGTGCCAGCAGGAGGGAATGGGGCACAGATACGCAGTATTTT. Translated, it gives CASRREWGTDTQYF.